This record looks at one T cell receptor beta chain sequence and its context. The CDR3 runs to 15 residues. Trimming removed 2 bases at V and 7 bases at J, with 21 bases between. Germline CDR1 is GTSNPN and CDR2 is SVGIG (reference sequence). This sample was included in a study of T-cell reconstitution after alpha-beta-depleted transplantation in children. Molecular barcoding with unique molecular identifiers was used for the TCRbeta library. TCRdb redid the calling of the PCR reads with MiXCR, one entry per CDR3 protein. The table records about 610,000 distinct CDR3 sequences, more than 9% of them present only once.

Sequencing was performed on PBMCs from the stem cell graft donor, taken from the stem cell graft. The clonotype comes from a human donor who donated a stem cell graft to a child with acute myeloid leukemia. The V gene is TRBV30, the J gene TRBJ2-7; TRBD2 is a possible D gene (5 bases). The CDR3 loop is CAWSLRDSRVGEQYF. CDR3 in DNA: TGTGCCTGGAGTCTTCGGGATAGTAGAGTGGGGGAGCAGTACTTC. Variable domain in full (rest from reference TRBV30 and TRBJ2-7): SQTIHQWPATLVQPVGSPLSLECTVEGTSNPNLYWYRQAAGRGLQLLFYSVGIGQISSEVPQNLSASRPQDRQFILSSKKLLLSDSGFYLCAWSLRDSRVGEQYFGPGTRLTVT.